This T cell receptor (beta chain) appears in the sequencing data of a study of OX40 agonist ivuxolimab in advanced cancers. Study-wide findings and caveats: Patients with a partial response at 0.1-3.0 mg/kg had among the lowest clonal expansion. Relative to CD4+, CD8+ T cells held more expanded clones on average.

Concerning this clone itself: What it binds is not known.

Prior autoimmune disease or systemic immunosuppression barred patients. The data were produced by immunoSEQ multiplex PCR, yet TCRdb's version contains in-frame clones alone and is incomplete. Among around 83,000 clones listed, 75% to 95% were seen once. CDR1 SGHRS and CDR2 YFSETQ come from the germline V gene. V lost 9 bases and J 4 bases, leaving 22 bases between the germline ends. CDR3 length: 15 residues. V usage is TRBV5-1 and J usage is TRBJ1-2; D call uncertain. The TCR comes from an adult with an advanced solid tumor such as melanoma, head and neck, liver or kidney cancer. This specimen was CD4+ or CD8+ T cells sorted from blood, taken in a trial of the OX40 agonist ivuxolimab. CDR3 nucleotides: TGCGCCAACGCCTCCTGGGCCCAAATCTGCTATGGCTACACCTTC. Its protein product is CANASWAQICYGYTF.